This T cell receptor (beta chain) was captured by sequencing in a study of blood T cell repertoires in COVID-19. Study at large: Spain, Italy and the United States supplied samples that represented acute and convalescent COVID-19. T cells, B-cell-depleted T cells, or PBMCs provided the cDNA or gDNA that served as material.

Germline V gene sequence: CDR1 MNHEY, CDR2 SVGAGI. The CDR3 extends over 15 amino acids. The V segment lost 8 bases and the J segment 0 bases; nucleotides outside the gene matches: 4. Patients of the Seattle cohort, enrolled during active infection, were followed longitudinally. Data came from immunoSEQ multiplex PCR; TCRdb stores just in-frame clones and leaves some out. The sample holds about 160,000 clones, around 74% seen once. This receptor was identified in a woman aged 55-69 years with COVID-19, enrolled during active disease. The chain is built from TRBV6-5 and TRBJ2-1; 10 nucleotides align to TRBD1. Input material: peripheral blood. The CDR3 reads CASWDRGLSYNEQFF. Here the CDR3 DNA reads TGTGCCAGCTGGGACAGGGGCCTCTCCTACAATGAGCAGTTCTTC.